This is a list of T cell receptor beta chains from one sample in a study of blood T cell repertoires in COVID-19. Produced via immunoSEQ multiplex PCR; TCRdb's table is partial and in-frame only. The repertoire holds under 150,000 clones, with more than 70% as singletons. The sample was peripheral blood. These TCRs come from a man aged 50-59 years with active or convalescent COVID-19. CDR3s include the opening cysteine and the closing phenylalanine or tryptophan. Fields, in order: CDR3 length, V gene, clone size, D gene, J gene, CDR3 protein, CDR3 DNA. The D gene is left open where the match is weak. The size of a clone is reported for some rows only, either as once, few or many, or as a class for expanded clones.

length: 14; V: TRBV5-1; size: .; D: TRBD1; J: TRBJ2-5; CDR3: CASSLEGAKETQYF; DNA: TGCGCCAGCAGCTTGGAGGGGGCTAAAGAGACCCAGTACTTC
length: 16; V: TRBV6-1; size: few; D: TRBD1; J: TRBJ2-7; CDR3: CASSGGLTGAGYEQYF; DNA: TGTGCCAGCAGTGGCGGCCTGACAGGGGCCGGGTACGAGCAGTACTTC
length: 16; V: TRBV11-1; size: .; D: .; J: TRBJ2-3; CDR3: CASSLVYSKPTDTQYF; DNA: TGTGCCAGCAGCTTAGTGTACAGCAAGCCCACAGATACGCAGTATTTT
length: 13; V: TRBV5-4; size: .; D: .; J: TRBJ1-3; CDR3: CASSLAGGNTIYF; DNA: TGTGCCAGCAGCTTGGCCGGTGGAAACACCATATATTTT
length: 13; V: TRBV29-1; size: .; D: TRBD1; J: TRBJ1-5; CDR3: CSVQTGGNQPQHF; DNA: TGCAGCGTTCAAACAGGGGGGAATCAGCCCCAGCATTTT
length: 20; V: TRBV5-4; size: .; D: TRBD1; J: TRBJ2-4; CDR3: CASSLEGSPTGVKAKNIQYF; DNA: TGTGCCAGCAGCTTGGAGGGGAGCCCGACAGGGGTAAAGGCCAAAAACATTCAGTACTTC
length: 15; V: TRBV2; size: .; D: .; J: TRBJ2-5; CDR3: CASSEQLGQGETQYF; DNA: TGTGCCAGCAGTGAACAGCTGGGGCAGGGAGAGACCCAGTACTTC
length: 14; V: TRBV7-2; size: .; D: .; J: TRBJ1-6; CDR3: CASSPGQYNSPLHF; DNA: TGTGCCAGCAGCCCAGGACAGTATAATTCACCCCTCCACTTT
length: 17; V: TRBV28; size: .; D: TRBD2; J: TRBJ2-1; CDR3: CASRLRASGRSGAEQFF; DNA: TGTGCCAGCAGACTTAGGGCTAGCGGGAGGTCTGGGGCTGAGCAGTTCTTC
length: 16; V: TRBV18; size: once; D: TRBD2; J: TRBJ2-5; CDR3: CASSPLAGAAQETQYF; DNA: TGTGCCAGCTCACCTTTAGCGGGAGCCGCACAAGAGACCCAGTACTTC
length: 14; V: TRBV27; size: .; D: .; J: TRBJ2-2; CDR3: CASTPLGGTGELFF; DNA: TGTGCCAGCACTCCCCTTGGGGGGACCGGGGAGCTGTTTTTT
length: 15; V: TRBV10-3; size: few; D: TRBD1; J: TRBJ1-1; CDR3: CATKNRGDLHTEAFF; DNA: TGTGCCACAAAAAACAGGGGCGATTTACACACTGAAGCTTTCTTT
length: 15; V: TRBV30; size: .; D: .; J: TRBJ2-1; CDR3: CAWSVGGTSYNEQFF; DNA: TGTGCCTGGAGTGTAGGGGGAACCTCCTACAATGAGCAGTTCTTC
length: 14; V: TRBV5-4; size: .; D: TRBD1; J: TRBJ1-1; CDR3: CASSLQGAGTEAFF; DNA: TGTGCCAGCAGCCTCCAGGGGGCAGGCACTGAAGCTTTCTTT
length: 14; V: TRBV6-6; size: .; D: .; J: TRBJ1-4; CDR3: CASSLLQGNEKLFF; DNA: TGTGCCAGCAGTCTACTCCAGGGAAACGAAAAACTGTTTTTT
length: 15; V: TRBV5-1; size: .; D: TRBD1; J: TRBJ2-1; CDR3: CASSLEGQAGNEQFF; DNA: TGCGCCAGCAGCTTGGAGGGACAGGCTGGCAATGAGCAGTTCTTC
length: 15; V: TRBV19; size: .; D: TRBD1; J: TRBJ1-6; CDR3: CASSLGQEIHSPLHF; DNA: TGTGCCAGTAGTCTGGGACAGGAGATACATTCACCCCTCCACTTT